Listed here are 5 T cell receptor beta chains from one sample, sequenced in a study of beta chain features in type 1 diabetes (dated by TCRdb to the late 2010s). Library prep was done by the immunoSEQ multiplex PCR assay. The entire isolated RNA was reverse transcribed using the High Capacity cDNA Reverse Transcription Kit, and thus expressed TCRB transcripts were sequenced. TCRdb obtained this table from immuneACCESS and retained in-frame rearrangements with V and J assigned. These tables miss some clones; where compared with another copy, unresolved V genes account for less than half of the shortfall, and the remainder is unexplained. This sample has 450,000 or so clones in its table, and 10% to 12% of those were observed once. Around 0.05% of the sample lies in the top ten. The sample comprised naive CD4+ T cells from blood. Taken with the paper, the label for cell subset or site translates to: true naive CD4+ T cells. These receptors all stem from a woman between 18 and 29 years old in good health.

V gene TRBV27 combines with J gene TRBJ1-1; the D is unclear. Germline values: CDR1 MNHEY, CDR2 SMNVEV (reference sequence). Trimming cost V 3 bases and J 2 bases, with 7 bases left between them. This CDR3 is built from 13 residues. This CDR3 is CASSFISNTEAFF. As DNA, the CDR3 is TGTGCCAGCAGTTTTATATCTAACACTGAAGCTTTCTTT.

V gene TRBV25-1 combines with J gene TRBJ2-6, with a tentative D call TRBD2 (5 bases). V lost 1 base and J lost 2, with 6 bases in between. This CDR3 has 15 amino acids. CDR1 is MGHDK, CDR2 SYGVNS, per germline. In DNA form, the CDR3 reads TGTGCCAGCAGTGAATCGGGGACTGGGGCCAACGTCCTGACTTTC. Translated: CASSESGTGANVLTF.

The chain employs TRBV4-3 and TRBJ2-2, with TRBD1 matching over 9 bases. CDR1 and CDR2 (germline): LGHNA, YSLEER. The junction had 9 bases not matched to a gene; V was cut back by 4 bases and J by 3 bases. The CDR3 is made up of 17 amino acids. CDR3 DNA sequence: TGCGCCAGCAGCCTCGTAACCGGGACAGGGTACACCGGGGAGCTGTTTTTT. Residues: CASSLVTGTGYTGELFF.

The J gene is TRBJ1-5, the V gene TRBV4-2, with a weak D call TRBD1 (5 bases). The CDR3 runs 15 residues. V shed 0 bases and J shed 7 bases, with 13 bases lying between them. Germline-derived CDR1 and CDR2 are LGHNA and YNFKEQ. CDR3 residues: CASSQERAGTQPQHF. CDR3 sequence (DNA): TGTGCCAGCAGCCAAGAACGCGCAGGGACGCAGCCCCAGCATTTT.

This clone was detected a few times. The chain joins TRBV19 to TRBJ2-3; 9 bases align to TRBD1. Germline V gene data show CDR1 as LNHDA and CDR2 as SQIVND (reference sequence). The J segment lost 6 bases and the V segment lost 6 bases, leaving 1 base of the junction unmatched. This CDR3 has 12 residues. The CDR3 bases are TGTGCCAGTAGAGGACAGGGGGATACGCAGTATTTT. It is translated as CASRGQGDTQYF.